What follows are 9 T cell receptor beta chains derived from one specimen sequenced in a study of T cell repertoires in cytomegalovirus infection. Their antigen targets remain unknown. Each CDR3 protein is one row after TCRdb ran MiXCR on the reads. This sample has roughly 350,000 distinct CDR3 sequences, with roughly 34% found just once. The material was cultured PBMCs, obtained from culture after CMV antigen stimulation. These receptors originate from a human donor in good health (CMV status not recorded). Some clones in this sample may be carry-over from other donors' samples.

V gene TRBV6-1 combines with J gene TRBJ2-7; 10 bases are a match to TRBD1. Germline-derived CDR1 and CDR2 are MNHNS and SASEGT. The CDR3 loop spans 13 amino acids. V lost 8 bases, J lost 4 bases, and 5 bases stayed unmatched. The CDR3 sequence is CASERDRGYEQYV. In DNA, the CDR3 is TGTGCCAGCGAAAGGGACAGGGGATACGAGCAGTACGTC.

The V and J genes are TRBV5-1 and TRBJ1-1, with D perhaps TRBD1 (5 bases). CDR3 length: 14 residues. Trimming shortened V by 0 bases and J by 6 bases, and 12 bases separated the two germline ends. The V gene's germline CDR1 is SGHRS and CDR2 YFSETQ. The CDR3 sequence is CASSLGGPRPEAFF. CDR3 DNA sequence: TGCGCCAGCAGCTTGGGGGGCCCCCGGCCTGAAGCTTTCTTT.

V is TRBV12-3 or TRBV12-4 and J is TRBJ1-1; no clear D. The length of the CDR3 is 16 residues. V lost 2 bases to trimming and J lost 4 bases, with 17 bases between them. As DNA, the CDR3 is TGTGCCAGCAGTTTAACGGCAGGCGTAAAGAGCACTGAAGCTTTCTTT. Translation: CASSLTAGVKSTEAFF.

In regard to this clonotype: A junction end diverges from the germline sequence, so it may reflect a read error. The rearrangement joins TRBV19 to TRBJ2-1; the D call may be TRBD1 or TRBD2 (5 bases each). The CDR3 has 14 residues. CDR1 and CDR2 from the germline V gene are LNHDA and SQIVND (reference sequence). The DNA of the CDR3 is TGTGCCAGTAGTATTTGGAGGCAGGACAATGAGCAGTGCTTC. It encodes CASSIWRQDNEQCF.

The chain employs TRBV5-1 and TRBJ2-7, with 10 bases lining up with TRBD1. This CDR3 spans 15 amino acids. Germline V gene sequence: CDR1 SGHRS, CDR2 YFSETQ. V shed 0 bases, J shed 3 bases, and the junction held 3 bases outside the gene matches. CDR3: CASSLGTGGVYEQYV. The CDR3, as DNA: TGCGCCAGCAGCTTGGGGACAGGGGGAGTCTACGAGCAGTACGTC.

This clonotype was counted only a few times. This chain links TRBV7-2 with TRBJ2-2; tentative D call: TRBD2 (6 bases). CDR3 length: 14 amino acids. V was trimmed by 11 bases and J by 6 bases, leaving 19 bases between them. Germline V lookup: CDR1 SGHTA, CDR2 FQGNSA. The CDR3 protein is CAVGGAGPSGELFF. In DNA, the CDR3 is TGTGCCGTAGGTGGGGCGGGGCCTTCCGGGGAGCTGTTTTTT.

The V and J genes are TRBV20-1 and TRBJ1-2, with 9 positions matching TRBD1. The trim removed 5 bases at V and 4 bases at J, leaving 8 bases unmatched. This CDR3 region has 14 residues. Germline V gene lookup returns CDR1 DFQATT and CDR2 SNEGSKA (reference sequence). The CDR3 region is CSAPETGGAYGYTF. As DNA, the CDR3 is TGCAGTGCTCCCGAGACAGGGGGGGCCTATGGCTACACCTTC.

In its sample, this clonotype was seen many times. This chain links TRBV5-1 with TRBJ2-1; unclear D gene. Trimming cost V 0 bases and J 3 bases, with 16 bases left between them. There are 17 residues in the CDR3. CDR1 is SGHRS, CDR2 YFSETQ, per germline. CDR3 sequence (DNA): TGCGCCAGCAGCTTGGCTCCGTGGGCTTCCATCTACAATGAGCAGTTCTTC. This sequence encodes CASSLAPWASIYNEQFF.

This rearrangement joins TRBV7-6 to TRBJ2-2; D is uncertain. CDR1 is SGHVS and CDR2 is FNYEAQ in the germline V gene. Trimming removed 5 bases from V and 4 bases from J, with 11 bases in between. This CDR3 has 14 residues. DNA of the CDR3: TGTGCCAGCAGCCTGGCCGGAGTCACCGGGGAGCTGTTTTTT. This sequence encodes CASSLAGVTGELFF.